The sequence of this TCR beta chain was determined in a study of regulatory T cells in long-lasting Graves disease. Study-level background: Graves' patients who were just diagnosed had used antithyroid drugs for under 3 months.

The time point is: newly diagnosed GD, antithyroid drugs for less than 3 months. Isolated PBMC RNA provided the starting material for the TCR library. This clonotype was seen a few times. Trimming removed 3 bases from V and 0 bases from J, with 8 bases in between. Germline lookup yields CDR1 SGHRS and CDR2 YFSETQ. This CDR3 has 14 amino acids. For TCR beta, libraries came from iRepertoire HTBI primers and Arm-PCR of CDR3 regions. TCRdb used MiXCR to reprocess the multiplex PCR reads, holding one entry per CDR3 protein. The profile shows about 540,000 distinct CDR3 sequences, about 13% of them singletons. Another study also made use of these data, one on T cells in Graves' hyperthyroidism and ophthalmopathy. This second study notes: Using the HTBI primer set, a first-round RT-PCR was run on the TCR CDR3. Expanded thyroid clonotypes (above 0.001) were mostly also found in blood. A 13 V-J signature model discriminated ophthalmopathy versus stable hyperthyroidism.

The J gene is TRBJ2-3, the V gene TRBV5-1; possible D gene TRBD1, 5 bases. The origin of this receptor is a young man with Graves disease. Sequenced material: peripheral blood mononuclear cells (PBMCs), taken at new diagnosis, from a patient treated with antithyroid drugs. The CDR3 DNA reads TGCGCCAGCAGCTCCAGGGTCAGCACAGATACGCAGTATTTT. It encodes CASSSRVSTDTQYF. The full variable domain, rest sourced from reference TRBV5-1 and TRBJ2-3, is KAGVTQTPRYLIKTRGQQVTLSCSPISGHRSVSWYQQTPGQGLQFLFEYFSETQRNKGNFPGRFSGRQFSNSRSEMNVSTLELGDSALYLCASSSRVSTDTQYFGPGTRLTVL.